Included here is one TCR beta chain sequence, with context. Its specificity is unknown. Per the germline V gene, CDR1 is DFQATT and CDR2 is SNEGSKA (reference sequence). The ends lost 6 bases at V and 7 bases at J; junction bases unmatched: 6. This CDR3 comprises 12 residues. Constant-region reverse primers amplified full-length variable regions, followed by semi-nested Nested Universal Primer A PCR. TCRdb reprocessed the 5' RACE reads with MiXCR, giving one entry per CDR3 protein. The sample shows about 8,000 distinct CDR3 sequences, around 53% of them seen only once. Study observations and caveats: Tumor memory CD4+ T cell TCR gene usage clustered with blood and lymph node memory CD4+ cells and lymph node naive CD4+ cells. Tumor Tregs overlapped most with tumor, then blood, naive CD4+ cells.

Cells sorted as Tregs were CD4+, CD25+ and CD127-/low. The origin of this receptor is a female donor with breast cancer. V usage is TRBV20-1 and J usage is TRBJ2-1, with 7 positions matching TRBD1. The material sequenced was Tregs sorted from a lymph node. The CDR3 sequence: CSAEDRRNEQFF. In nucleotides, the CDR3 is TGCAGTGCCGAGGACAGGAGAAATGAGCAGTTCTTC.